This entry lists 8 T cell receptor beta chains sequenced from one sample in a study of cytomegalovirus exposure and HLA in healthy donors. The primer mix had 60 Vbeta and 13 Jbeta primers. Sequencing used immunoSEQ multiplex PCR; TCRdb keeps in-frame clones, though not all of them. Among 80,000 to 90,000 clones listed, around 80% were seen once. Sequenced: PBMCs. The receptors derive from a man aged 30-40 years in good health and CMV-seronegative.

This clone showed up just once. An end of the junction differs from the germline gene, which may be a read error. The gene calls are TRBV6-5 and TRBJ1-2; D remains ambiguous. Looked up from germline, CDR1 is MNHEY and CDR2 is SVGAGI. The CDR3 has 11 amino acids. CDR3 DNA sequence: TGTGCCAGCCGGACTTCCTATGGCCACACCTTC. Encoded protein: CASRTSYGHTF.

The rearrangement uses TRBV6-5 and TRBJ1-1; maybe TRBD1 (5 bases). The V gene's germline CDR1 is MNHEY and CDR2 SVGAGI. V lost 6 bases to trimming and J lost 4 bases, with 12 bases between them. CDR3 length equals 13 residues. The CDR3 loop reads CASRAGRSTEAFF. CDR3 coding DNA: TGTGCCAGCAGGGCAGGGCGGAGCACTGAAGCTTTCTTT.

This chain uses TRBV7-9 with TRBJ2-7; 7 bases are shared with TRBD1. Germline V gene data show CDR1 as SEHNR and CDR2 as FQNEAQ (reference sequence). This CDR3 region has 14 residues. Unmatched junction bases numbered 3, after V lost 1 base and J lost 3 bases. CDR3 residues: CASSLGQGGYEQYF. The CDR3 coding sequence is TGTGCCAGCAGCTTAGGACAGGGTGGCTACGAGCAGTACTTC.

The chain uses TRBV6-5 and TRBJ1-5; TRBD1 might be the D (5 bases). The V end was cut by 7 bases, the J end by 2 bases, with 15 bases between. This CDR3 comprises 15 residues. The germline CDR1 and CDR2 sequences are MNHEY and SVGAGI. CDR3 sequence reads: CASTLVGEGNQPQHF. The CDR3 region has the DNA TGTGCCAGCACCCTCGTAGGGGAAGGCAATCAGCCCCAGCATTTT.

The CDR3 loop is CSVGAQENTEAFF. Written as DNA, the CDR3 is TGCAGCGTTGGGGCACAGGAGAACACTGAAGCTTTCTTT. The rearrangement links TRBV29-1 to TRBJ1-1; D may be TRBD1 (5 bases). The CDR3 spans 13 residues. Germline-derived CDR1 and CDR2 are SQVTM and ANQGSEA. Deletions cut 4 bases from V and 1 base from J, with 10 bases between.

This clone occurred a few times. The chain couples TRBV6-5 to TRBJ1-2; 7 nucleotides line up with TRBD1. Germline assignment: CDR1 MNHEY and CDR2 SVGAGI. The junction had 5 bases not matched to a gene; V was cut back by 6 bases and J by 4 bases. This CDR3 is built from 13 residues. Here the CDR3 reads CASRRTGGYGYTF. The CDR3 region has the DNA TGTGCCAGCAGACGGACAGGCGGCTATGGCTACACCTTC.

The V and J genes are TRBV5-4 and TRBJ2-7; 7 positions agree with TRBD1. The germline CDR1 and CDR2 sequences are SGHNT and YYREEE (reference sequence). The CDR3 sequence is 16 residues long. Trimming took 0 bases from V and 0 from J; bases not matched to a gene: 6. The CDR3 reads CASSLGGQPGSYEQYF. CDR3 DNA: TGTGCCAGCAGCTTGGGGGGACAGCCCGGCTCCTACGAGCAGTACTTC.

This sequence joins TRBV7-3 and TRBJ1-1; 8 bases line up with TRBD1. The CDR3 loop spans 15 amino acids. V lost 5 bases and J lost 1; bases outside the gene matches: 6. Germline V gene sequence: CDR1 SGHTA, CDR2 FQGTGA. This CDR3 reads CASSAQGTGNTEAFF. For the CDR3, the DNA is TGTGCCAGCAGCGCACAGGGGACAGGGAACACTGAAGCTTTCTTT.